The 19 T cell receptor beta chains presented below share a single source sample, sequenced in a study of T cells in localized non-small cell lung cancer. Clones were sequenced by immunoSEQ multiplex PCR, and TCRdb holds only the in-frame ones, with some missing. The sample includes fewer than 25,000 clones, over 85% of them seen just once. The sequencing used peripheral blood, collected before any cancer treatment. These TCRs come from a male donor older than 55 with stage I squamous cell lung carcinoma.

This clone turned up a few times. The chain carries TRBV29-1 and TRBJ1-2, with D tentatively TRBD1 (5 bases). The germline V and J ends were trimmed by 2 bases and 4 bases, with 8 bases remaining between them. CDR1 is SQVTM, CDR2 ANQGSEA, per germline. This CDR3 region has 12 residues. In DNA, the CDR3 is TGCAGCGTTGAACAGGGCAGCTATGGCTACACCTTC. It translates to CSVEQGSYGYTF.

The sample holds a few counts of this clone. This chain uses TRBV7-2 with TRBJ2-1, with 10 bases lining up with TRBD2. The CDR3 sequence is 15 residues long. Germline-derived CDR1 and CDR2 are SGHTA and FQGNSA. V shed 2 bases, J shed 7 bases, and the junction held 5 bases outside the gene matches. CDR3 sequence reads: CASSLLAGGGNEQFF. In DNA, the CDR3 is TGTGCCAGCAGCTTATTAGCGGGAGGAGGGAATGAGCAGTTCTTC.

The chain has TRBV19 and TRBJ2-1; 7 bases agree with TRBD1. The CDR3 covers 15 residues. The germline V gene encodes CDR1 LNHDA and CDR2 SQIVND (reference sequence). The J segment lost 4 bases and the V segment lost 5 bases, leaving 8 bases of the junction unmatched. Here the CDR3 reads CASSPGQVIYNEQFF. CDR3 DNA: TGTGCCAGTAGTCCCGGACAGGTAATATACAATGAGCAGTTCTTC.

The chain joins TRBV9 to TRBJ1-6, with 8 nucleotides matching TRBD1. This CDR3 has 16 residues. CDR1 is SGDLS, CDR2 YYNGEE, per germline. Unmatched junction bases numbered 5, after V lost 0 bases and J lost 6 bases. The CDR3 loop reads CASSVGGGQANSPLHF. The CDR3 DNA is TGTGCCAGCAGCGTAGGGGGGGGACAGGCTAATTCACCCCTCCACTTT.

This sequence joins TRBV18 and TRBJ2-1; D is unclear. V was pared by 1 base and J by 9 bases, with 13 bases between. In germline, CDR1 is KGHSH, CDR2 LQKENI. The CDR3 is 14 residues long. CDR3 in amino acids: CASSPQMTNGEQFF. In DNA form, the CDR3 reads TGTGCCAGCTCACCACAGATGACGAACGGTGAGCAGTTCTTC.

This sequence joins TRBV9 and TRBJ2-1, with D possibly called TRBD1 or TRBD2 (6 bases each). The V and J ends lost 1 base and 12 bases respectively, with 20 bases between them. The CDR3 covers 15 residues. Germline CDR1 reads SGDLS; CDR2 reads YYNGEE. CDR3 bases: TGTGCCAGCAGCGTATCCCGGGGGCCCAATCGGAGGCAGTTCTTC. It yields the protein CASSVSRGPNRRQFF.

The genes are TRBV6-6 and TRBJ1-1; possibly TRBD1 for D (6 bases). The CDR3 is 14 residues long. In germline, CDR1 is MNHNY, CDR2 SVGAGI (reference sequence). The ends were cut back, 2 bases at V and 5 bases at J, with 12 bases in the middle. As DNA, the CDR3 is TGTGCCAGCAGTTACACGGGGGCTCGGACTGAAGCTTTCTTT. Encoded protein: CASSYTGARTEAFF.

V usage is TRBV7-8 and J usage is TRBJ1-2; a possible D gene is TRBD1 (5 bases). There are 14 residues in the CDR3. V lost 5 bases and J lost 6, with 16 bases in between. Germline V lookup: CDR1 SGHVS, CDR2 FQNEAQ. DNA for the CDR3: TGTGCCAGCAGCGTCCAGGGCTCCGTTAATGGCTACACCTTC. Protein product: CASSVQGSVNGYTF. Using reference TRBV7-8 and TRBJ1-2 for the parts outside the CDR3, the full variable domain is GAGVSQSPRYKVAKRGQDVALRCDPISGHVSLFWYQQALGQGPEFLTYFQNEAQLDKSGLPSDRFFAERPEGSVSTLKIQRTQQEDSAVYLCASSVQGSVNGYTFGSGTRLTVV.

The V call is TRBV14, the J call TRBJ2-2; 8 nucleotides line up with TRBD1. After removal of 10 bases from V and 3 bases from J, the junction contained 10 bases not matched to a gene. Per the germline V gene, CDR1 is SGHDN and CDR2 is FVKESK. CDR3 size: 15 residues. The CDR3 DNA reads TGTGCCACCGCGAGGACAGGGACGTACACCGGGGAGCTGTTTTTT. It is translated as CATARTGTYTGELFF.

This chain uses TRBV5-6 with TRBJ1-6; no reliable D call. The germline V gene encodes CDR1 SGHDT and CDR2 YYEEEE. The V end was cut by 1 base, the J end by 10 bases, with 15 bases between. This CDR3 has 15 residues. The DNA for the CDR3 is TGTGCCAGCAGCTTGCCAGCTCAACGGGAGTCACCCCTCCACTTT. Encoded protein: CASSLPAQRESPLHF. Full variable domain (remainder filled in from reference TRBV5-6 and TRBJ1-6): DAGVTQSPTHLIKTRGQQVTLRCSPKSGHDTVSWYQQALGQGPQFIFQYYEEEERQRGNFPDRFSGHQFPNYSSELNVNALLLGDSALYLCASSLPAQRESPLHFGNGTRLTVT.

J is TRBJ1-2 and V is TRBV4-1; D is undetermined. Germline CDR1 MGHRA, CDR2 YSYEKL. Between the trimmed V and J ends, which lost 1 base and 5 bases, there was a span of 14 bases. CDR3 length: 15 residues. The CDR3 DNA reads as TGCGCCAGCAGCCAAGGGGTCCAAATTATATATGGCTACACCTTC. This sequence encodes CASSQGVQIIYGYTF.

The chain links TRBV27 to TRBJ1-4; D unclear. V gave up 6 bases and J gave up 6 bases, with 8 bases separating them. Germline CDR1 MNHEY, CDR2 SMNVEV (reference sequence). The CDR3 is made up of 12 amino acids. CDR3 DNA sequence: TGTGCCAGCAGGGGAGTTGATGAAAAACTGTTTTTT. This translates into CASRGVDEKLFF. Supplemented by reference TRBV27 and TRBJ1-4, the full variable domain reads EAQVTQNPRYLITVTGKKLTVTCSQNMNHEYMSWYRQDPGLGLRQIYYSMNVEVTDKGDVPEGYKVSRKEKRNFPLILESPSPNQTSLYFCASRGVDEKLFFGSGTQLSVL.

The chain combines TRBV2 with TRBJ1-4; D perhaps matches TRBD1 (5 bases). Germline assignment: CDR1 SNHLY and CDR2 FYNNEI. With 4 bases removed from V and 8 bases from J, the gap between germline ends came to 14 bases. The CDR3 consists of 14 residues. DNA for the CDR3: TGTGCCAGCAGTGTAGAAGGGGTGGGGGAAAAACTGTTTTTT. Encoded protein: CASSVEGVGEKLFF.

DNA for the CDR3: TGTGCCAGCAGGGTACAGGGGAGCACCGGGGAGCTGTTTTTT. This sequence encodes CASRVQGSTGELFF. V usage is TRBV28 and J usage is TRBJ2-2, with 7 bases matching TRBD1. With 6 bases clipped from V and 4 bases from J, the junction kept 5 bases outside the gene matches. Germline CDR1 reads MDHEN; CDR2 reads SYDVKM. This CDR3 contains 14 residues.

This clone was detected only once. CDR3 residues: CASSFAGQGTGELFF. CDR3 coding DNA: TGCGCCAGCAGCTTTGCGGGTCAAGGCACCGGGGAGCTGTTTTTT. The chain is built from TRBV5-1 and TRBJ2-2; weak D call: TRBD2 (5 bases). Germline V gene lookup returns CDR1 SGHRS and CDR2 YFSETQ. The germline V and J ends were trimmed by 2 bases and 4 bases, with 12 bases remaining between them. The CDR3 runs 15 residues.

The chain recombines TRBV18 with TRBJ1-1; unclear D gene. V was clipped by 3 bases and J by 3 bases, with 11 bases between them. Germline V gene data show CDR1 as KGHSH and CDR2 as LQKENI. There are 14 residues in the CDR3. The CDR3 protein is CASSPVMEDTEAFF. CDR3 in DNA: TGTGCCAGCTCACCGGTAATGGAGGACACTGAAGCTTTCTTT.

The chain joins TRBV7-9 to TRBJ1-2, with D maybe TRBD1 (5 bases). CDR3 length equals 15 residues. Germline V gene lookup returns CDR1 SEHNR and CDR2 FQNEAQ (reference sequence). The V end was cut by 5 bases, the J end by 4 bases, with 17 bases between. CDR3 amino acids: CASSHGGPGGYGYTF. The CDR3 DNA sequence: TGTGCCAGCAGCCATGGGGGACCCGGTGGCTATGGCTACACCTTC.

This sequence joins TRBV4-2 and TRBJ2-7; D possibly matches TRBD1 or TRBD2 (5 bases each). Germline V gives CDR1 LGHNA, CDR2 YNFKEQ. Trimming took off 0 bases at V and 4 bases at J, with 13 bases between the two ends. This CDR3 is 15 amino acids long. The CDR3 is CASSQEGVHSYEQYF. The CDR3 bases are TGTGCCAGCAGCCAAGAGGGGGTTCATTCGTACGAGCAGTACTTC.

CDR3 loop: CASSVALVHQETQYF. The DNA of the CDR3 is TGTGCCAGCAGCGTGGCACTTGTTCATCAAGAGACCCAGTACTTC. V is TRBV5-4 and J is TRBJ2-5; no definite D call. Per germline, CDR1 SGHNT and CDR2 YYREEE (reference sequence). This CDR3 region has 15 residues. Trimming removed 4 bases at V and 2 bases at J, with 15 bases between.